The 21 T cell receptor beta chains below were found in one sample sequenced in a study of blood T cell repertoires in COVID-19. Measured with immunoSEQ multiplex PCR; TCRdb has only the in-frame clones, and not every one. The sample comprises hundreds of thousands of clones, about 90% of which are singletons, and approximately 12% rests with the top ten. Sequencing input: peripheral blood. Receptors were obtained from a young woman with COVID-19, enrolled during active disease.

The CDR3 DNA reads as TGTGCCAGCAGCCCAACGAACGACAGCTCCTATAATTCACCCCTCCACTTT. Its translation is CASSPTNDSSYNSPLHF. The V and J genes are TRBV5-4 and TRBJ1-6; possible D gene TRBD1, 5 bases. The CDR3 contains 17 residues. CDR1 and CDR2 (germline): SGHNT, YYREEE (reference sequence). V lost 4 bases to trimming and J lost 0 bases, with 14 bases between them.

The chain employs TRBV24-1 and TRBJ1-5; TRBD1 matches 8 bases. J lost 0 bases, V lost 10 bases, and 16 bases had no gene match. Germline values: CDR1 KGHDR, CDR2 SFDVKD. The CDR3 is 18 amino acids. The CDR3, as DNA: TGTGCCACTCAAAGACAGGGGACGACTCCTTATAGCAATCAGCCCCAGCATTTT. The encoded protein is CATQRQGTTPYSNQPQHF.

V and J are TRBV11-2 and TRBJ2-7, with D tentatively TRBD1 (5 bases). V was shortened by 7 bases and J by 3 bases, with 13 bases between the two germline ends. The CDR3 is 13 residues long. CDR1 is SGHAT and CDR2 is FQNNGV in the germline V gene. The CDR3 spells CASTISGNYEQYF. The CDR3, as DNA: TGTGCCAGCACCATATCAGGGAACTACGAGCAGTACTTC. The whole variable domain, filled in from reference TRBV11-2 and TRBJ2-7, reads EAGVAQSPRYKIIEKRQSVAFWCNPISGHATLYWYQQILGQGPKLLIQFQNNGVVDDSQLPKDRFSAERLKGVDSTLKIQPAKLEDSAVYLCASTISGNYEQYFGPGTRLTVT.

The table lists this clone with a count of one. This sequence joins TRBV5-6 and TRBJ2-7; no clear D gene. Trimming shortened V by 6 bases and J by 0 bases, and 10 bases separated the two germline ends. Germline V gene lookup returns CDR1 SGHDT and CDR2 YYEEEE. There are 13 residues in the CDR3. CDR3 in amino acids: CASTRHPSYEQYF. The CDR3 region has the DNA TGTGCCAGCACCCGACACCCCTCCTACGAGCAGTACTTC.

This chain joins TRBV30 and TRBJ2-7, with D hard to call. Trimming cost V 0 bases and J 7 bases, with 25 bases left between them. The CDR3 has 17 amino acids. Germline CDR1 is GTSNPN and CDR2 is SVGIG (reference sequence). The CDR3 region is CAWSVVFKAGPISEQYF. CDR3 nucleotides: TGTGCCTGGAGTGTAGTGTTCAAGGCAGGTCCTATTTCTGAGCAGTACTTC.

A note on this clone: Other DNA sequences in the same sample also yield this CDR3. The CDR3 region is CASSRSYEQYF. For the CDR3, the DNA is TGTGCCAGCAGTAGGAGCTACGAGCAGTACTTC. V usage is TRBV2 and J usage is TRBJ2-7; D not certain. Trimming cost V 5 bases and J 3 bases, with 5 bases left between them. Germline V gene lookup returns CDR1 SNHLY and CDR2 FYNNEI. This CDR3 has 11 residues.

V usage is TRBV3-1 (or the pseudogene TRBV3-2) and J usage is TRBJ2-1; 12 bases align to TRBD2. This CDR3 comprises 17 residues. Germline values: CDR1 LGHDT, CDR2 YNNKEL (reference sequence). With V trimmed by 5 bases and J by 5 bases, 10 bases remained unmatched. The CDR3 spells CASSKRRTSGADNEQFF. The CDR3 DNA reads TGTGCCAGCAGCAAAAGGAGGACTAGCGGGGCCGACAATGAGCAGTTCTTC.

V and J are TRBV4-1 and TRBJ2-1; 12 nucleotides match TRBD2. CDR1 and CDR2 (germline): MGHRA, YSYEKL. The CDR3 has 15 amino acids. Trimming took 5 bases from V and 4 from J; bases not matched to a gene: 3. CDR3 bases: TGCGCCAGCAGCGCTGGACTAGCGGGGTACAATGAGCAGTTCTTC. Translating gives CASSAGLAGYNEQFF.

This clone was seen once. The chain couples TRBV6-2 or TRBV6-3 to TRBJ2-2; no clear D. This CDR3 has 17 amino acids. The germline V gene has CDR1 MNHEY and CDR2 SVGEGT. V dropped 6 bases and J dropped 2 bases, with 19 bases sitting between them. CDR3 in DNA: TGTGCCAGCAGCTCGTCCCGGGTGGTTAAAAACACCGGGGAGCTGTTTTTT. The encoded protein is CASSSSRVVKNTGELFF.

The chain joins TRBV7-2 to TRBJ2-1; 10 bases line up with TRBD2. This CDR3 spans 17 amino acids. The J segment lost 7 bases and the V segment lost 4 bases, leaving 13 bases of the junction unmatched. CDR1 SGHTA and CDR2 FQGNSA come from the germline V gene. DNA of the CDR3: TGTGCCAGCAGCTCACCCCCTCTAGCGGGGGTTTATAATGAGCAGTTCTTC. Translated, it gives CASSSPPLAGVYNEQFF.

This clone has only one observation. The chain has TRBV2 and TRBJ1-4; 7 positions agree with TRBD1. Germline CDR1 is SNHLY and CDR2 is FYNNEI. The CDR3 runs 16 residues. The V and J ends lost 9 bases and 0 bases, in that order; junction bases with no gene match: 10. CDR3 residues: CASRPGQFTTNEKLFF. In DNA form, the CDR3 reads TGTGCCAGTAGACCGGGACAGTTTACAACTAATGAAAAACTGTTTTTT. Variable domain in full (rest from reference TRBV2 and TRBJ1-4): EPEVTQTPSHQVTQMGQEVILRCVPISNHLYFYWYRQILGQKVEFLVSFYNNEISEKSEIFDDQFSVERPDGSNFTLKIRSTKLEDSAMYFCASRPGQFTTNEKLFFGSGTQLSVL.

This chain uses TRBV15 with TRBJ1-1; tentative D call: TRBD1 (6 bases). CDR1 and CDR2 from the germline V gene are LNHNV and YYDKDF (reference sequence). V lost 1 base, J lost 3 bases, and 15 bases lay in between. The CDR3 extends over 16 amino acids. Here the CDR3 reads CATSRGPGTPHTEAFF. CDR3 nucleotide sequence: TGTGCCACCAGCAGAGGACCCGGGACACCCCACACTGAAGCTTTCTTT. Full variable domain (outside the CDR3, taken from reference TRBV15 and TRBJ1-1): DAMVIQNPRYQVTQFGKPVTLSCSQTLNHNVMYWYQQKSSQAPKLLFHYYDKDFNNEADTPDNFQSRRPNTSFCFLDIRSPGLGDTAMYLCATSRGPGTPHTEAFFGQGTRLTVV.

The chain carries TRBV19 and TRBJ2-3; the match to TRBD2 covers 7 bases. V shed 5 bases, J shed 0 bases, and the junction held 11 bases outside the gene matches. CDR1 and CDR2 (germline): LNHDA, SQIVND (reference sequence). The CDR3 totals 17 residues. CDR3 coding DNA: TGTGCCAGTAGTTTCCGGGGCGGGGGAGCTAGCACAGATACGCAGTATTTT. Translated: CASSFRGGGASTDTQYF.

The chain links TRBV28 to TRBJ2-5; D may be TRBD2 (5 bases). With 5 bases removed from V and 4 bases from J, the gap between germline ends came to 11 bases. Germline assignment: CDR1 MDHEN and CDR2 SYDVKM. The CDR3 extends over 13 amino acids. CDR3 residues: CASSPLGLETQYF. As DNA, the CDR3 is TGTGCCAGCAGTCCCCTAGGACTAGAGACCCAGTACTTC. Drawing the rest from reference TRBV28 and TRBJ2-5, the complete variable domain is DVKVTQSSRYLVKRTGEKVFLECVQDMDHENMFWYRQDPGLGLRLIYFSYDVKMKEKGDIPEGYSVSREKKERFSLILESASTNQTSMYLCASSPLGLETQYFGPGTRLLVL.

Only one count was recorded for this clone. The V call is TRBV5-1, the J call TRBJ1-1, with a possible D match to TRBD1 (6 bases). Germline CDR1 and CDR2: SGHRS and YFSETQ. The CDR3 spans 13 residues. Trimming took off 9 bases at V and 5 bases at J, with 17 bases between the two ends. The CDR3 DNA is TGCGCCACCGCTCGAGGGAGGGGGACTGAAGCTTTCTTT. Its protein is CATARGRGTEAFF.

V and J are TRBV5-6 and TRBJ2-2, with no clear D. The V end lost 6 bases, the J end lost 4 bases, and 7 bases lay between the germline ends. The CDR3 runs 12 residues. From germline, CDR1 is SGHDT and CDR2 YYEEEE. CDR3 sequence (DNA): TGTGCCAGCACCCGAGGCACCGGGGAGCTGTTTTTT. Translating gives CASTRGTGELFF.

This clone came up a few times. The rearrangement uses TRBV25-1 and TRBJ2-7, with D unclear. This CDR3 is built from 15 residues. With 4 bases removed from V and 0 bases from J, the gap between germline ends came to 13 bases. Per the germline V gene, CDR1 is MGHDK and CDR2 is SYGVNS. CDR3 coding DNA: TGTGCCAGCAGTGTCTTAGACGGAGCCTCCTACGAGCAGTACTTC. This codes for CASSVLDGASYEQYF.

This clone was observed many times. This chain joins TRBV6-4 and TRBJ2-1; 10 bases map to TRBD1. Losses at the gene ends were 4 bases for V and 4 bases for J; bases not matched to a gene: 7. CDR3 length equals 16 residues. Germline loops: CDR1 MRHNA, CDR2 SNTAGT. In nucleotides, the CDR3 is TGTGCCAGCAGTGGAGGAGTGGACAGGGGGTACAATGAGCAGTTCTTC. The encoded protein is CASSGGVDRGYNEQFF.

The chain joins TRBV19 to TRBJ1-3; D might be TRBD1 (6 bases). CDR1 and CDR2 from the germline V gene are LNHDA and SQIVND (reference sequence). This CDR3 contains 14 residues. Between the trimmed V and J ends, which lost 7 bases and 2 bases, there was a span of 12 bases. Here the CDR3 reads CASKVGQTGNTIYF. The CDR3 coding sequence is TGTGCCAGTAAGGTCGGACAGACTGGAAACACCATATATTTT.

This clone was seen a handful of times. V and J are TRBV9 and TRBJ2-2; TRBD2 matches 7 bases. V dropped 4 bases and J dropped 6; count of bases not matched to a gene: 15. This CDR3 is built from 17 residues. Germline CDR1 reads SGDLS; CDR2 reads YYNGEE. In nucleotides, the CDR3 is TGTGCCAGCAGCCTAGCAGAGGCGGGGAGGGCGTCCGGGGAGCTGTTTTTT. Translating gives CASSLAEAGRASGELFF. The full variable domain, its missing parts supplied by reference TRBV9 and TRBJ2-2, is DSGVTQTPKHLITATGQRVTLRCSPRSGDLSVYWYQQSLDQGLQFLIQYYNGEERAKGNILERFSAQQFPDLHSELNLSSLELGDSALYFCASSLAEAGRASGELFFGEGSRLTVL.

J is TRBJ1-4 and V is TRBV5-1; D gene ambiguous. Germline CDR1 SGHRS, CDR2 YFSETQ. Trimming took off 2 bases at V and 5 bases at J, with 7 bases between the two ends. The CDR3 is made up of 13 amino acids. CDR3 in amino acids: CASSFGVNEKLFF. The CDR3 DNA sequence: TGCGCCAGCAGCTTCGGGGTGAATGAAAAACTGTTTTTT.